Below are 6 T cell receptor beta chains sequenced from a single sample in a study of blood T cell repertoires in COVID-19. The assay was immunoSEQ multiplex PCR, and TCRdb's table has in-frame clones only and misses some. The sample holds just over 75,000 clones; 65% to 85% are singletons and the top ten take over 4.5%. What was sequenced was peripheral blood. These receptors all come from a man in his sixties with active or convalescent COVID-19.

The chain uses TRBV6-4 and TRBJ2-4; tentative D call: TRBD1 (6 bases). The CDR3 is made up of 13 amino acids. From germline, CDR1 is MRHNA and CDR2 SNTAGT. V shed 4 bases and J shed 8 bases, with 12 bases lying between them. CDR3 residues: CASSVTYRDIQYF. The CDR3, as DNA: TGTGCCAGCAGTGTAACTTACAGGGACATTCAGTACTTC.

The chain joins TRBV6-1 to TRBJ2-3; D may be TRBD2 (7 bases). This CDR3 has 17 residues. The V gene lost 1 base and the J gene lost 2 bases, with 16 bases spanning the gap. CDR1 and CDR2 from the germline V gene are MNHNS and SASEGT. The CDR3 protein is CASSEGVGGAFTDTQYF. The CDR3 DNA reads TGTGCCAGCAGTGAAGGAGTGGGGGGGGCCTTCACAGATACGCAGTATTTT.

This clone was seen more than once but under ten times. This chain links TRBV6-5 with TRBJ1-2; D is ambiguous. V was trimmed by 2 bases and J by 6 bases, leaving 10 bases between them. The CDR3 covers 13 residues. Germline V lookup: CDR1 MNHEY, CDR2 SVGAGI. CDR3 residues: CASSYEGRDGYTF. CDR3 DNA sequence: TGTGCCAGCAGTTACGAGGGAAGGGATGGCTACACCTTC.

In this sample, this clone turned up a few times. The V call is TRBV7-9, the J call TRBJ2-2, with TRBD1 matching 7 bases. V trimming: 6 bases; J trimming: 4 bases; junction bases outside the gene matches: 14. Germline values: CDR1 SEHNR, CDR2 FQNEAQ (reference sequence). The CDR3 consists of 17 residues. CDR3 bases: TGTGCCAGCAGACCCAAACCCTCCAGGGGGTCCACCGGGGAGCTGTTTTTT. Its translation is CASRPKPSRGSTGELFF.

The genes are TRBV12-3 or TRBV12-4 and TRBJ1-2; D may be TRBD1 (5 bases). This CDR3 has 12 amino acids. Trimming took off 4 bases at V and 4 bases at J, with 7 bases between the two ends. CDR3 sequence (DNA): TGTGCCAGCAGTTCCGACAGCTATGGCTACACCTTC. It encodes CASSSDSYGYTF.

CDR3 coding DNA: TGTGCCAGCAGGGACGGACAGGGGCGCCCCGAGCAGTACTTC. Protein product: CASRDGQGRPEQYF. J is TRBJ2-7 and V is TRBV6-5, with 9 bases that match TRBD1. The length of the CDR3 is 14 residues. Germline loops: CDR1 MNHEY, CDR2 SVGAGI. Germline trimming cut 6 bases from V and 6 bases from J; bases unmatched to any gene: 9.